A single T cell receptor (beta chain) is shown here with its context. The antigen is undetermined. This entry belongs to a study of T cell responses to AZD1222 COVID-19 vaccine. Profiling relied on immunoSEQ multiplex PCR, and the TCRdb table lists in-frame clones only, not all of them. The table shows around 130,000 clones, with 92% occurring only once. Second-dose timings of about 4 or about 12 weeks were pooled. Study findings and constraints: Seropositive status at baseline applied to only five or six AZD1222 recipients. Among the donors, most were white British and more were female, and clonal diversity was possibly underestimated.

The source of this sequence is an adult who received the AZD1222 COVID-19 vaccine. This specimen consisted of peripheral blood, obtained 28 days after the second AZD1222 dose.

Here the CDR3 DNA reads TGTGCCAGCAGCCGAAACGACAGGGGTGAAGCTTTCTTT. Protein: CASSRNDRGEAFF. The chain joins TRBV3-1 (or the pseudogene TRBV3-2) to TRBJ1-1, with 8 bases identical to TRBD1. CDR3 length: 13 amino acids. Trimming removed 4 bases from V and 7 bases from J; junction bases left unmatched: 5. The germline CDR1 and CDR2 sequences are LGHDT and YNNKEL (reference sequence).